These T cell receptor beta chains were read from a single sample in a study of T cells in Graves' hyperthyroidism and ophthalmopathy. TCRdb itself ran the multiplex PCR reads through MiXCR, one entry per CDR3 protein. The data show hundreds of thousands of distinct CDR3 sequences, 15% to 18% seen once. The sequencing input was blood. The receptor source for this set is a woman younger than 35 with Graves' hyperthyroidism. The CDR3 runs from the conserved cysteine through the conserved F or W. The order of the fields is D gene, V gene, J gene, clone size, CDR3 DNA, CDR3 protein. A D gene is named only where the DNA matches it firmly. Clone size, where shown, is once, few, many, or a class for clones that have expanded.

D gene: TRBD1; V gene: TRBV6-5; J gene: TRBJ1-4; clone size: .; CDR3 DNA: TGTGCCAGCAGTTACGGGACAGGGGAAAAACTGTTTTTT; CDR3 protein: CASSYGTGEKLFF
D gene: TRBD2; V gene: TRBV7-9; J gene: TRBJ2-3; clone size: few; CDR3 DNA: TGTGCCAGCAGCCCTTGGGCGGGGGGGCAAGATACGCAGTATTTT; CDR3 protein: CASSPWAGGQDTQYF
D gene: TRBD1; V gene: TRBV12-5; J gene: TRBJ1-4; clone size: many; CDR3 DNA: TGTGCTAGTGGTTTCCTACTTGAGGGGGCGACTAATGAAAAACTGTTTTTT; CDR3 protein: CASGFLLEGATNEKLFF
D gene: TRBD1; V gene: TRBV19; J gene: TRBJ1-1; clone size: .; CDR3 DNA: TGTGCCAGTAGTATGCTGGGACAGGGGGCCGTGAACACTGAAGCTTTCTTT; CDR3 protein: CASSMLGQGAVNTEAFF
D gene: .; V gene: TRBV9; J gene: TRBJ1-5; clone size: many; CDR3 DNA: TGTGCCAGCAGCGTACCAGGAGAAAACAATCAGCCCCAGCATTTT; CDR3 protein: CASSVPGENNQPQHF
D gene: TRBD2; V gene: TRBV18; J gene: TRBJ2-1; clone size: many; CDR3 DNA: TGTGCCAGCTCACCCCGGGAGGATGAGCAGTTCTTC; CDR3 protein: CASSPREDEQFF
D gene: .; V gene: TRBV11-2; J gene: TRBJ2-1; clone size: .; CDR3 DNA: TGTGCCAGCAGCTTAAACGGGGACCCATACAATGAGCAGTTCTTC; CDR3 protein: CASSLNGDPYNEQFF
D gene: .; V gene: TRBV12-3/TRBV12-4; J gene: TRBJ1-2; clone size: few; CDR3 DNA: TGTGCCAGCAGTTTCAGATTGCGGGGAGCCGACTATGGCTACACCTTC; CDR3 protein: CASSFRLRGADYGYTF
D gene: .; V gene: TRBV20-1; J gene: TRBJ2-3; clone size: many; CDR3 DNA: TGCAGTGCGATTGGACTGTGGGGACACACAGATACGCAGTATTTT; CDR3 protein: CSAIGLWGHTDTQYF
D gene: TRBD1; V gene: TRBV11-3; J gene: TRBJ1-6; clone size: many; CDR3 DNA: TGTGCCAGCAGCCTAGGACAGGGATCTTCACCCCTCCACTTT; CDR3 protein: CASSLGQGSSPLHF
D gene: TRBD2; V gene: TRBV7-9; J gene: TRBJ2-7; clone size: few; CDR3 DNA: TGTGCCAGCAGCCGCGGGGGGGGGCGGGTACTACCCTACGAGCAGTACTTC; CDR3 protein: CASSRGGGRVLPYEQYF
D gene: .; V gene: TRBV20-1; J gene: TRBJ1-5; clone size: .; CDR3 DNA: TGCAGTGCTAGAGATCAACCAGGGGAGCCCCAGCATTTT; CDR3 protein: CSARDQPGEPQHF
D gene: .; V gene: TRBV18; J gene: TRBJ1-6; clone size: many; CDR3 DNA: TGTGCCAGCTCACCAATCAACCGATCACCCCTCCACTTT; CDR3 protein: CASSPINRSPLHF
D gene: .; V gene: TRBV5-1; J gene: TRBJ2-5; clone size: few; CDR3 DNA: TGCGCCACTGCCTTGGGACCAAGCCGGGAGACCCAGTACTTC; CDR3 protein: CATALGPSRETQYF
D gene: .; V gene: TRBV18; J gene: TRBJ2-3; clone size: many; CDR3 DNA: TGTGCCAGCTCACCAGACGGAGATACGCAGTATTTT; CDR3 protein: CASSPDGDTQYF
D gene: .; V gene: TRBV4-1; J gene: TRBJ2-3; clone size: .; CDR3 DNA: TGCGCCAGCAGCCCGAGCGGAGGGGTTTCGAAAGATACGCAGTATTTT; CDR3 protein: CASSPSGGVSKDTQYF
D gene: TRBD1; V gene: TRBV4-1; J gene: TRBJ1-5; clone size: many; CDR3 DNA: TGCGCCAGCAGCCTATTCCCAATCCCGGGACAGGGAGTCGGCCAGCCCCAGCATTTT; CDR3 protein: CASSLFPIPGQGVGQPQHF
D gene: TRBD2; V gene: TRBV9; J gene: TRBJ2-5; clone size: few; CDR3 DNA: TGTGCCAGCAGCGTAGCTTCCTGGACTAGCGGGAGACAAGAGACCCAGTACTTC; CDR3 protein: CASSVASWTSGRQETQYF
D gene: TRBD1; V gene: TRBV12-3/TRBV12-4; J gene: TRBJ1-2; clone size: .; CDR3 DNA: TGTGCCAGCAGGGGGACAGAATCCCGCTATGGCTACACCTTC; CDR3 protein: CASRGTESRYGYTF
D gene: .; V gene: TRBV2; J gene: TRBJ2-3; clone size: many; CDR3 DNA: TGTGCCAGCCGCCAAGATACGCAGTATTTT; CDR3 protein: CASRQDTQYF